Below are 6 T cell receptor beta chains sequenced from a single sample in a study of human T cells and chemical hapten exposure. TCRdb ran MiXCR on the RACE reads and lists one entry per CDR3 protein. Of 380,000 or so distinct CDR3 sequences in the sample, 5% to 6.5% were seen once. The sample's time point: pre-sensitization, week 0. As to treatment: therapeutic diphenylcyclopropenone sensitization with weekly scalp DPC. The input for sequencing was whole blood, taken in connection with sensitization to the hapten diphenylcyclopropenone (DPC). Receptors originate from a woman younger than 30 with alopecia areata. Some clones in this sample may be carry-over from other donors' samples.

This clonotype came up many times. J is TRBJ2-5 and V is TRBV27; no clear D. V dropped 1 base and J dropped 1 base, with 4 bases sitting between them. The CDR3 is made up of 13 amino acids. Germline lookup yields CDR1 MNHEY and CDR2 SMNVEV (reference sequence). In nucleotides, the CDR3 is TGTGCCAGCAGTTTATTCCCCCAAGAGACCCAGTACTTC. Its translation: CASSLFPQETQYF.

The chain carries TRBV12-5 and TRBJ1-6; weak D call: TRBD1 (6 bases). Germline CDR1 is LGHNT and CDR2 is FRNRAP. Between the trimmed V and J ends, which lost 4 bases and 1 base, there was a span of 11 bases. The CDR3 is 16 residues long. CDR3 sequence (DNA): TGTGCTAGTGGTTCCCGGGGGCCATCCTATAATTCACCCCTCCACTTT. It codes for CASGSRGPSYNSPLHF.

This clonotype was recorded many times. The rearrangement links TRBV12-3 or TRBV12-4 to TRBJ2-1; D is uncertain. There are 12 residues in the CDR3. Trimming pared 6 bases from V and 8 bases from J, leaving 11 bases between. This CDR3 reads CASSGPSDEQFF. CDR3 coding DNA: TGTGCCAGCAGCGGGCCCTCAGATGAGCAGTTCTTC.

CDR3 nucleotide sequence: TGCGCCAGCCGGGACGGCACTACCTATAATTCACCCCTCCACTTT. Protein product: CASRDGTTYNSPLHF. The rearrangement joins TRBV4-3 to TRBJ1-6; the D gene is possibly TRBD1 (5 bases). The CDR3 has 15 residues. From germline, CDR1 is LGHNA and CDR2 YSLEER. Trimming took off 8 bases at V and 2 bases at J, with 13 bases between the two ends.

This clonotype occurred many times. This chain connects TRBV6-4 to TRBJ2-3, with 9 bases fitting TRBD2. V was pared by 1 base and J by 0 bases, with 2 bases of the junction left unmatched. This CDR3 is 16 amino acids long. Per the germline V gene, CDR1 is MRHNA and CDR2 is SNTAGT. Here the CDR3 DNA reads TGTGCCAGCAGTGACTTGAGCGGGGGGAGCACAGATACGCAGTATTTT. Its translation is CASSDLSGGSTDTQYF.

This sequence joins TRBV20-1 and TRBJ2-3, with D possibly being TRBD1 (6 bases). CDR1 is DFQATT and CDR2 is SNEGSKA in the germline V gene (reference sequence). CDR3 size: 14 residues. V was pared by 0 bases and J by 4 bases, with 11 bases between. In DNA form, the CDR3 reads TGCAGTGCTAGAGATCAACCAGGGGCAGATACGCAGTATTTT. It is translated as CSARDQPGADTQYF.